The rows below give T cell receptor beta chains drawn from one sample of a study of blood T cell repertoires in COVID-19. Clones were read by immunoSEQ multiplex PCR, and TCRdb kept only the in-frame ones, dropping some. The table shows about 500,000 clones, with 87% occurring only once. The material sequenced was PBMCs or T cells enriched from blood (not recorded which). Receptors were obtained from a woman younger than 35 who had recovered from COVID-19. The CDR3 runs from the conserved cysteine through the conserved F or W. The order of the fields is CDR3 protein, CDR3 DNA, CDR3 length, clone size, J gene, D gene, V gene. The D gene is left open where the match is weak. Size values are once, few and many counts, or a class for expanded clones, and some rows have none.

CASSVGGVSETQYF | TGTGCCAGCAGCGTAGGGGGAGTTTCAGAGACCCAGTACTTC | 14 | - | TRBJ2-5 | - | TRBV9
CASSRLAGGRRYF | TGTGCCAGCAGCCGACTAGCGGGGGGGCGACGGTACTTC | 13 | - | TRBJ2-7 | TRBD2 | TRBV7-8
CASSPLGGASEKLFF | TGTGCCAGCTCACCACTGGGAGGCGCAAGCGAAAAACTGTTTTTT | 15 | - | TRBJ1-4 | - | TRBV18
CASSSGQNTEAFF | TGTGCCAGCAGCTCCGGACAGAACACTGAAGCTTTCTTT | 13 | - | TRBJ1-1 | - | TRBV5-4
CASTRHLAGGQETQYF | TGTGCCAGCACCCGACACCTAGCGGGGGGGCAAGAGACCCAGTACTTC | 16 | - | TRBJ2-5 | TRBD2 | TRBV28
CASSPGLAKGTQYF | TGTGCCAGCAGTCCGGGACTAGCTAAGGGGACCCAGTACTTC | 14 | - | TRBJ2-5 | TRBD2 | TRBV14
CASSFGQGDGYTF | TGTGCCAGCAGCTTCGGACAGGGCGATGGCTACACCTTC | 13 | - | TRBJ1-2 | TRBD1 | TRBV7-3
CASSVLAGETQYF | TGTGCCAGCAGCGTACTAGCGGGGGAGACCCAGTACTTC | 13 | - | TRBJ2-5 | TRBD2 | TRBV7-3
CASSDLSGSGGNNEQFF | TGTGCCAGCTCAGACCTCTCGGGTAGCGGGGGGAACAATGAGCAGTTCTTC | 17 | - | TRBJ2-1 | TRBD2 | TRBV18
CASSEASEQYF | TGTGCCAGCAGTGAGGCTAGTGAGCAGTACTTC | 11 | - | TRBJ2-7 | - | TRBV2
CASSAVRESEKLFF | TGTGCCAGCAGTGCCGTCAGGGAAAGTGAAAAACTGTTTTTT | 14 | - | TRBJ1-4 | - | TRBV2
CASSQDMAYTDTQYF | TGCGCCAGCAGCCAAGATATGGCTTACACAGATACGCAGTATTTT | 15 | - | TRBJ2-3 | - | TRBV4-1
CASSQDTGGLFF | TGTGCCAGCAGCCAAGATACGGGAGGGCTGTTTTTT | 12 | - | TRBJ2-2 | TRBD2 | TRBV4-2
CASSSGTDLYNEQFF | TGTGCCAGCTCCTCCGGGACAGACTTATACAATGAGCAGTTCTTC | 15 | few | TRBJ2-1 | TRBD1 | TRBV5-5
CASSHGGSSGNTIYF | TGTGCCAGCAGCCACGGGGGATCCTCTGGAAACACCATATATTTT | 15 | - | TRBJ1-3 | - | TRBV5-4
CASSTENYGYTF | TGTGCCAGTAGCACAGAGAACTATGGCTACACCTTC | 12 | - | TRBJ1-2 | - | TRBV19
CASSQATSSSYEQYF | TGTGCCAGCAGCCAAGCAACCTCGAGCTCCTACGAGCAGTACTTC | 15 | - | TRBJ2-7 | - | TRBV3-1/TRBV3-2
CAWSFEITNYGYTF | TGTGCCTGGAGTTTCGAGATAACTAACTATGGCTACACCTTC | 14 | - | TRBJ1-2 | - | TRBV30
CASSPHLGGLETQYF | TGTGCCAGCAGTCCCCACCTAGGAGGATTGGAGACCCAGTACTTC | 15 | - | TRBJ2-5 | - | TRBV27
CASSTQGMVDTEAFF | TGTGCCAGCAGTACCCAGGGGATGGTAGATACTGAAGCTTTCTTT | 15 | - | TRBJ1-1 | - | TRBV6-5
CASSSLAGTTLKGANVLTF | TGTGCCAGCAGCTCCCTAGCGGGGACTACTCTAAAGGGGGCCAACGTCCTGACTTTC | 19 | - | TRBJ2-6 | TRBD2 | TRBV7-2
CASSFYRGEPNNSPLHF | TGTGCCAGCAGCTTTTACAGGGGGGAGCCCAATAATTCACCCCTCCACTTT | 17 | - | TRBJ1-6 | TRBD1 | TRBV7-9
CASSEWTGVGETQYF | TGCGCCAGCAGTGAGTGGACAGGGGTTGGAGAGACCCAGTACTTC | 15 | - | TRBJ2-5 | TRBD1 | TRBV10-1
CASSSNTGGETQYF | TGTGCCAGCTCATCAAACACAGGGGGAGAGACCCAGTACTTC | 14 | - | TRBJ2-5 | TRBD1 | TRBV18
CASKRAPAGDTEAFF | TGTGCCAGCAAGCGAGCCCCGGCCGGGGACACTGAAGCTTTCTTT | 15 | - | TRBJ1-1 | - | TRBV6-5
CASSLPGQGYEKLFF | TGTGCCAGCAGCTTACCGGGACAGGGGTATGAAAAACTGTTTTTT | 15 | - | TRBJ1-4 | TRBD1 | TRBV5-6
CASSPQDTNYGYTF | TGTGCCAGCAGTCCCCAGGACACAAACTATGGCTACACCTTC | 14 | - | TRBJ1-2 | - | TRBV7-6
CASSGDFGDALSSYNEQFF | TGTGCCAGCAGCGGGGACTTCGGGGATGCGTTAAGCTCCTACAATGAGCAGTTCTTC | 19 | - | TRBJ2-1 | - | TRBV6-4
CASSLSGGEAGYTF | TGTGCCAGCAGTTTATCGGGCGGGGAGGCTGGCTACACCTTC | 14 | - | TRBJ1-2 | - | TRBV27
CASSQEGGRGSNQPQHF | TGCGCCAGCAGCCAAGAAGGCGGCAGGGGATCGAATCAGCCCCAGCATTTT | 17 | - | TRBJ1-5 | - | TRBV4-1
CASSYSGAGGTEAFF | TGTGCCAGCAGTTACTCAGGGGCAGGGGGCACTGAAGCTTTCTTT | 15 | - | TRBJ1-1 | TRBD1 | TRBV6-2/TRBV6-3
CSVRDSNTEAFF | TGCAGCGTTAGGGACAGCAACACTGAAGCTTTCTTT | 12 | once | TRBJ1-1 | TRBD1 | TRBV29-1
CASSQPSRDLFNSPLHF | TGCGCCAGCAGCCAACCCTCCCGCGACTTATTTAATTCACCCCTCCACTTT | 17 | - | TRBJ1-6 | - | TRBV4-1
CASSRGGYGYTF | TGTGCCAGTAGCCGTGGGGGGTATGGCTACACCTTC | 12 | - | TRBJ1-2 | - | TRBV19
CASSPNQPQHF | TGTGCCAGCAGCCCGAATCAGCCCCAGCATTTT | 11 | - | TRBJ1-5 | - | TRBV27
CASSMEAGGGETQYF | TGTGCCAGTAGTATGGAAGCGGGGGGCGGAGAGACCCAGTACTTC | 15 | - | TRBJ2-5 | TRBD2 | TRBV19
CASSYFDRGDGYTF | TGTGCCAGCAGTTACTTCGACAGGGGGGATGGCTACACCTTC | 14 | once | TRBJ1-2 | TRBD1 | TRBV6-2/TRBV6-3
CATRAGGAHTGELFF | TGCGCCACCCGAGCGGGGGGGGCGCACACCGGGGAGCTGTTTTTT | 15 | - | TRBJ2-2 | TRBD2 | TRBV10-2
CASSMGVEEYGYTF | TGTGCCAGCAGTATGGGAGTCGAGGAGTATGGCTACACCTTC | 14 | - | TRBJ1-2 | - | TRBV9
CASSESRGTGYEKLFF | TGCGCCAGCAGTGAGTCTCGGGGAACGGGGTATGAAAAACTGTTTTTT | 16 | few | TRBJ1-4 | - | TRBV10-2
CSPGEPDGYTF | TGCAGCCCAGGGGAGCCGGATGGCTACACCTTC | 11 | - | TRBJ1-2 | - | TRBV29-1
CASSQDTKRIF | TGTGCCAGCAGCCAAGACACCAAGAGAATCTTT | 11 | few | TRBJ1-1 | - | TRBV3-1/TRBV3-2
CASSDSGRKQFF | TGCGCCAGCAGTGATTCGGGAAGAAAGCAGTTCTTC | 12 | - | TRBJ2-1 | - | TRBV10-1
CASSLGSTDLYEQYF | TGTGCCAGCAGCTTGGGGTCGACAGACCTATACGAGCAGTACTTC | 15 | - | TRBJ2-7 | - | TRBV5-5
CASSTRTLSGGDLLSSYNEQFF | TGTGCCAGCAGTACCCGCACGCTTAGCGGGGGGGACCTATTAAGCTCCTACAATGAGCAGTTCTTC | 22 | - | TRBJ2-1 | TRBD2 | TRBV27